What follows are 22 T cell receptor beta chains derived from one specimen sequenced in a study of Ad26.COV2.S vaccination and SARS-CoV-2 variants. Treatment meaning: some 20 received Ad26.COV2.S at low or high dose, single or two shots; about 5 received placebo; per-sample allocation not given. Material that was analyzed had been drawn on day 63 after the first vaccine or placebo injection. Generated by immunoSEQ multiplex PCR, the TCRdb table keeps only in-frame clones and is missing some. The profile covers a few hundred thousand clones, with approximately 90% appearing a single time and under 2% taken by the ten largest. The material was peripheral blood, obtained in a trial of Ad26.COV2.S vaccine versus placebo. These receptors all come from a person aged 18-65 years who received the Ad26.COV2.S COVID-19 vaccine or a placebo.

The chain recombines TRBV7-9 with TRBJ2-7, with 10 positions matching TRBD2. Germline CDR1 is SEHNR and CDR2 is FQNEAQ (reference sequence). Germline trimming cut 4 bases from V and 6 bases from J; bases unmatched to any gene: 12. This CDR3 spans 16 amino acids. CDR3 amino acids: CASSSTSGIRVFEQYF. Here the CDR3 DNA reads TGTGCCAGCAGCTCCACTAGCGGGATTCGTGTTTTCGAGCAGTACTTC.

The V call is TRBV7-9, the J call TRBJ2-7; 7 nucleotides align to TRBD1. V trimming: 6 bases; J trimming: 1 base; junction bases outside the gene matches: 9. Looked up from germline, CDR1 is SEHNR and CDR2 is FQNEAQ (reference sequence). The CDR3 is 15 residues long. The CDR3 loop is CASRGDRAKSYEQYF. Written as DNA, the CDR3 is TGTGCCAGCAGGGGAGACAGGGCTAAGTCCTACGAGCAGTACTTC.

This clone appeared many times. V gene TRBV29-1 combines with J gene TRBJ2-1; 9 nucleotides match TRBD2. The CDR3 has 14 amino acids. V was pared by 8 bases and J by 5 bases, with 10 bases of the junction left unmatched. The germline V gene has CDR1 SQVTM and CDR2 ANQGSEA. CDR3 sequence (DNA): TGCAGCTTATCAGCTAGCGGGGACCACAATGAGCAGTTCTTC. It specifies CSLSASGDHNEQFF.

This chain links TRBV9 with TRBJ2-2, with TRBD2 identical over 12 bases. CDR3 size: 16 residues. The V gene's germline CDR1 is SGDLS and CDR2 YYNGEE. With 0 bases clipped from V and 4 bases from J, the junction kept 1 base outside the gene matches. The CDR3 reads CASSVELAGGTGELFF. The CDR3 nucleotides are TGTGCCAGCAGCGTAGAACTAGCGGGAGGCACCGGGGAGCTGTTTTTT.

CDR3 sequence (DNA): TGTGCCAGCAGCTTAGCTAGCGGCTCCTCCTACGAGCAGTACTTC. It codes for CASSLASGSSYEQYF. The chain couples TRBV5-4 to TRBJ2-7; 7 bases are shared with TRBD2. Germline V gene sequence: CDR1 SGHNT, CDR2 YYREEE (reference sequence). V lost 2 bases to trimming and J lost 0 bases; unmatched junction nucleotides: 5. This CDR3 spans 15 amino acids.

This clone was seen just once. This sequence joins TRBV6-1 and TRBJ2-5, with a weak D call TRBD2 (6 bases). This CDR3 region has 16 residues. Per the germline V gene, CDR1 is MNHNS and CDR2 is SASEGT. Trimming left V 3 bases short and J 2 bases short, with 16 bases between. The DNA of the CDR3 is TGTGCCAGCAGTGAGGCCGCCGGGACTTCTCAAGAGACCCAGTACTTC. Its protein product is CASSEAAGTSQETQYF.

V gene TRBV2 combines with J gene TRBJ2-7; D might be TRBD1 or TRBD2, each matching 6 bases. The CDR3 consists of 11 residues. The V end was cut by 5 bases, the J end by 6 bases, with 8 bases between. CDR1 is SNHLY and CDR2 is FYNNEI in the germline V gene. The CDR3 DNA sequence: TGTGCCAGCAGTTGGGGGGCCGAGCAGTACTTC. This translates into CASSWGAEQYF.

Here the CDR3 DNA reads TGCGCCAGCAGCCCAGGGGGGACCCTCTACAATGAGCAGTTCTTC. This translates into CASSPGGTLYNEQFF. V gene TRBV5-1 combines with J gene TRBJ2-1; a weak D match, TRBD1 (7 bases). The CDR3 is 15 amino acids. Germline loops: CDR1 SGHRS, CDR2 YFSETQ. V was shortened by 4 bases and J by 3 bases, with 14 bases between the two germline ends.

This rearrangement joins TRBV27 to TRBJ2-1; tentative D call: TRBD1 (6 bases). Per the germline V gene, CDR1 is MNHEY and CDR2 is SMNVEV (reference sequence). CDR3 length: 13 amino acids. The germline V and J ends were trimmed by 5 bases and 9 bases, with 14 bases remaining between them. The CDR3 sequence: CASSTLRGTEQFF. The CDR3 coding sequence is TGTGCCAGCAGTACACTCAGGGGTACTGAGCAGTTCTTC.

This clone was counted a single time. V usage is TRBV7-3 and J usage is TRBJ1-5; TRBD1 aligns across 10 bases. The CDR3 length is 17 residues. V gave up 5 bases and J gave up 1 base; unmatched junction bases: 8. Germline V gene sequence: CDR1 SGHTA, CDR2 FQGTGA. CDR3 sequence (DNA): TGTGCCAGCAGCCAACCCCGACAGGGGGCGAGCAATCAGCCCCAGCATTTT. Its protein product is CASSQPRQGASNQPQHF.

This rearrangement joins TRBV27 to TRBJ2-7; a weak D match, TRBD2 (7 bases). The V and J ends lost 5 bases and 7 bases respectively, with 15 bases between them. CDR1 MNHEY and CDR2 SMNVEV come from the germline V gene (reference sequence). The CDR3 extends over 13 amino acids. The DNA for the CDR3 is TGTGCCAGCAGTAGGGAGGGGGGGGGAGAGCAGTACTTC. It translates to CASSREGGGEQYF.

This sequence joins TRBV19 and TRBJ2-1; D might be TRBD2 (7 bases). This CDR3 spans 15 amino acids. Germline values: CDR1 LNHDA, CDR2 SQIVND (reference sequence). V shed 8 bases and J shed 2 bases, with 16 bases lying between them. The CDR3 DNA reads TGTGCCAGTGTTAAGTGGGGGGGCCCCTACAATGAGCAGTTCTTC. It specifies CASVKWGGPYNEQFF.

This rearrangement joins TRBV6-5 to TRBJ2-2; 9 bases agree with TRBD1. CDR1 MNHEY and CDR2 SVGAGI come from the germline V gene. This CDR3 comprises 16 residues. V dropped 0 bases and J dropped 3; count of bases not matched to a gene: 2. The CDR3 DNA is TGTGCCAGCAGTTACTCGAACAGGGGGCACACCGGGGAGCTGTTTTTT. It yields the protein CASSYSNRGHTGELFF.

This chain uses TRBV20-1 with TRBJ2-1; 14 nucleotides align to TRBD2. The CDR3 has 18 amino acids. In germline, CDR1 is DFQATT, CDR2 SNEGSKA (reference sequence). J lost 5 bases, V lost 3 bases, and 12 bases had no gene match. In nucleotides, the CDR3 is TGCAGTGCTAGTTCCCGACTAGCGGGAGGGTTGCGCGACAATGAGCAGTTCTTC. The encoded protein is CSASSRLAGGLRDNEQFF.

The chain recombines TRBV12-3 or TRBV12-4 with TRBJ2-7; 9 nucleotides align to TRBD1. V lost 7 bases and J lost 13; bases outside the gene matches: 14. CDR3 length equals 13 residues. The CDR3 is CASTPGQGGRPYF. The CDR3 DNA follows: TGTGCCAGCACCCCGGGACAGGGAGGTCGGCCATACTTC.

The genes are TRBV12-5 and TRBJ2-3, with D possibly TRBD2 on 6 matching bases. V lost 0 bases and J lost 1, with 14 bases in between. CDR3 length: 17 residues. Germline values: CDR1 LGHNT, CDR2 FRNRAP. CDR3 sequence (DNA): TGTGCTAGTGGTTTGGTAAGGGAGGTGGGTCGCACAGATACGCAGTATTTT. Translating gives CASGLVREVGRTDTQYF.

The V gene is TRBV4-1, the J gene TRBJ1-1, with a weak D call TRBD1 (5 bases). V lost 3 bases, J lost 4 bases, and 12 bases lay in between. Germline V CDR1 and CDR2: MGHRA, YSYEKL. The CDR3 sequence is 14 residues long. The chain's CDR3 is CASSHFTGGTEAFF. CDR3 DNA: TGCGCCAGCAGCCATTTTACAGGCGGCACTGAAGCTTTCTTT.

This clone showed up just a few times. The chain carries TRBV9 and TRBJ2-7, with unresolved D. This CDR3 comprises 15 residues. V shed 0 bases and J shed 2 bases, with 12 bases lying between them. CDR1 is SGDLS and CDR2 is YYNGEE in the germline V gene. In nucleotides, the CDR3 is TGTGCCAGCAGCGTAGATCCAGGCCGCCCCTACGAGCAGTACTTC. Amino acids: CASSVDPGRPYEQYF.

This sequence joins TRBV24-1 and TRBJ1-5, with 8 nucleotides matching TRBD1. Per the germline V gene, CDR1 is KGHDR and CDR2 is SFDVKD. Trimming cost V 9 bases and J 0 bases; bases outside gene matches: 6. The CDR3 has 15 residues. The CDR3 is CATSPGQGSNQPQHF. CDR3 nucleotide sequence: TGTGCCACCTCGCCTGGACAGGGTAGCAATCAGCCCCAGCATTTT.

The rearrangement links TRBV5-1 to TRBJ2-3, with unresolved D. V was shortened by 0 bases and J by 2 bases, with 13 bases between the two germline ends. CDR1 and CDR2 (germline): SGHRS, YFSETQ. CDR3 size: 16 residues. CDR3: CASSLETLRVTDTQYF. The CDR3 bases are TGCGCCAGCAGCTTGGAAACCCTACGGGTCACAGATACGCAGTATTTT. Full variable domain (missing parts from reference TRBV5-1 and TRBJ2-3): KAGVTQTPRYLIKTRGQQVTLSCSPISGHRSVSWYQQTPGQGLQFLFEYFSETQRNKGNFPGRFSGRQFSNSRSEMNVSTLELGDSALYLCASSLETLRVTDTQYFGPGTRLTVL.

This chain connects TRBV29-1 to TRBJ1-2; D ambiguous. Germline V CDR1 and CDR2: SQVTM, ANQGSEA. The CDR3 contains 11 residues. Trimming cost V 3 bases and J 4 bases, with 6 bases left between them. The CDR3 bases are TGCAGCGTTGAGGGGAGCTATGGCTACACCTTC. Its protein product is CSVEGSYGYTF. The full variable domain, completed using reference TRBV29-1 and TRBJ1-2, is SAVISQKPSRDICQRGTSLTIQCQVDSQVTMMFWYRQQPGQSLTLIATANQGSEATYESGFVIDKFPISRPNLTFSTLTVSNMSPEDSSIYLCSVEGSYGYTFGSGTRLTVV.

The chain couples TRBV27 to TRBJ2-7; 8 positions match TRBD2. The germline CDR1 and CDR2 sequences are MNHEY and SMNVEV (reference sequence). CDR3 length equals 14 residues. Trimming removed 5 bases from V and 6 bases from J; junction bases left unmatched: 9. The DNA of the CDR3 is TGTGCCAGCAGTGGAGGGACTAGTCCCCGCGAGCAGTACTTC. This sequence encodes CASSGGTSPREQYF.